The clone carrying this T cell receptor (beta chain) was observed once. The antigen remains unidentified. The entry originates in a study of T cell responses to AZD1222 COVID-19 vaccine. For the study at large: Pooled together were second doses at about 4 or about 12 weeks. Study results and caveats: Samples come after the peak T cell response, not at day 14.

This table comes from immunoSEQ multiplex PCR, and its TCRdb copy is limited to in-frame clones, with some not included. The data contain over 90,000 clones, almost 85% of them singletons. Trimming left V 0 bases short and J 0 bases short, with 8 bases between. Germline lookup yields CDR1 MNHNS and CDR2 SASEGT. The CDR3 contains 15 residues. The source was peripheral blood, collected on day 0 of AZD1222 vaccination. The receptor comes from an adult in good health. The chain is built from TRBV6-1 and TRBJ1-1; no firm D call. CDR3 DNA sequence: TGTGCCAGCAGTGAAGCCCAGCACATGAACACTGAAGCTTTCTTT. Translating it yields CASSEAQHMNTEAFF.